This T cell receptor beta chain was recovered during a study of cytomegalovirus exposure and HLA in healthy donors (dated 2017 in TCRdb). In the study overall: In an earlier analysis of roughly 590 of the donors, less than 350 Gb of sequence data and 100 million or so unique TCR beta sequences from about 180 million T cells were reported. Rather than drawing on any new phenotypic data, the later analysis identified candidate immune exposures from TCR beta sequences and the way those sequences occurred across donors. Donor age, sex, ethnicity and CMV serostatus were compiled alongside the repertoire data. A separate validation cohort of 100 to 150 different subjects was used in addition to the 666-subject first cohort. Every discovery cohort repertoire had been produced on one sequencing platform. Typing coverage differed by locus: A, B, C, DRB1 and DQB1 were typed in about 620-630 donors, DQA1 in 500 to 550, DPA1 in roughly 590, and DPB1 in just under 480. Class I and class II HLA loci were covered by the typing at four-digit resolution. Across some 400 genotyped donors of the cohort, an average of about 240,000 unique TCR beta nucleotide sequences per donor were sequenced, and 15% to 20% of those sequences were non-productive. To decide whether each TCR beta V gene segment behaved as functional or pseudogenic, an earlier analysis of 587 of the donors relied on high-throughput TCR beta sequencing. The aim of the study was to test whether cataloging public T cell receptors could identify signatures of past pathogen exposure. High-throughput TCR immunosequencing, statistical association of individual TCRs with disease status, and machine learning were combined to predict cytomegalovirus infection status. The T cell repertoires of 666 subjects were profiled by immunosequencing and related to cytomegalovirus serostatus. In a later analysis, previously published TCR beta repertoires from several hundred donors were re-analyzed and high-resolution HLA genotyping was added so that TCR occurrence patterns could be studied. In a later genetic analysis, genome-wide SNP genotypes for about 55% of the roughly 700 donors were used, and that subset was treated as a discovery cohort. Roughly five DR-DQ haplotypes were handled as single units for association and clustering because linkage in the cohort was strong. Of the roughly 400 genotyped donors, approximately 82% fell in the genetic ancestry cluster associated with self-reported Caucasian donors. An early release covering 550 to 700 HLA-typed donors comprised about 290 gigabases of sequencing data and tens of millions of unique TCR sequences. Summary of the overall study and its limitations: In a later analysis, HLA-associated TCR beta chains showed more clonal expansion and lower generation probabilities than non-associated chains that were equally common. Because HLA typing was missing for some donors at each locus, association tests included only the typed subset. In this cohort, only TCR beta chains were sequenced, and detectable features were limited by the absence of alpha or paired-chain data. Correlated functional status among segregating V segments might be attributable to linkage disequilibrium, but an unknown experimental factor could not be ruled out. Cytomegalovirus status was reported to be diagnosed by the classifier with high specificity and sensitivity in both the original and validation cohorts. In a later analysis, several top co-occurrence clusters were reported to appear linked to parvovirus B19, influenza, CMV and Epstein-Barr virus. At a false discovery rate of 0.05, a later analysis linked 16,951 TCR beta sequences to specific HLA alleles. An association between a missense DCLRE1C variant and V-gene and J-gene trimming of TCR beta chains was found in a later genetic analysis and replicated in an independent cohort. Broadly in line with IMGT annotations, most TCR beta V segments showed up in productive rearrangements about 87% or about 30% of the time in an earlier analysis of a few hundred of the donors. While some public TCRs were present in many individuals, most TCR sequences turned up only very rarely across donors. In a later analysis, most CMV-associated TCR beta chains were found to appear HLA-restricted, with HLA associations seemingly driven largely by CMV exposure. CMV serostatus was the only immune exposure information available for the cohort. About 17 rarely observed V segments, including chromosome 9 orphons, were excluded from the earlier analysis of a few hundred of the donors because counts were too low. Three of the identified cytomegalovirus-associated TCR beta chains were confirmed in vitro to be specific for cytomegalovirus antigens. Roughly uniform sequencing depth across donors was assumed in presence/absence analyses, although this assumption may not hold. In the study, 150 to 200 TCR beta chains were listed as associated with cytomegalovirus. Because the 87-base-pair reads could not distinguish some IMGT-functional V segments, including TRBV6-2 and TRBV6-3, those segments were excluded. According to a later analysis, TCR association rates differed among HLA loci, with DRB1 alleles showing the most associated TCRs and HLA-C alleles showing the fewest. In a later genetic analysis, fewer N-insertions in productive TCRs were reported among donors in an Asian-associated ancestry cluster than the approximately 710-donor mean. When HLA alleles, especially DR and DQ, strongly co-occurred, TCR associations were difficult to assign to individual alleles. A further reported finding was that TCR beta sequences accurately predicted the HLA-A and HLA-B alleles for most subjects in the first cohort. The sequencing pipeline was judged likely to have produced a cluster of highly shared sequence variants as a technical artifact. It was suggested by the authors that the approach could potentially be generalized to other disease states and immunological phenotypes.

Library method: the immunoSEQ multiplex PCR assay. A mixture of 60 forward primers for TCR Vbeta segments and 13 reverse primers for TCR Jbeta segments was used in the multiplex PCR. The CDR3 region of rearranged TCR beta genes was amplified from genomic DNA by a multiplex PCR assay. The Illumina HiSeq System was used to sequence the amplified TCR beta libraries as 87-base-pair reads. In the authors' own workflow: A later analysis counted some 80 million unique TCR beta chains across the 640 or so repertoires, and 10 million to 12 million of these chains were shared by at least two donors. To remove PCR and sequencing errors, raw reads were error-corrected and collapsed into unique sequences using a nearest-neighbor algorithm that merged closely related sequences. CDR3 sequences were aligned to IMGT reference sequences to assign V, D and J gene segments. For a sequence to be retained, a match of at least six nucleotides to both a V gene segment and a J gene segment was required. A rearrangement was called productive if the CDR3 had no stop codons and remained in frame with V and J, and every other rearrangement was called non-productive. CDR3 was defined by IMGT convention, running from the second conserved V-encoded cysteine to the conserved J-encoded phenylalanine. The earlier analysis of 587 of the donors excluded sequences that lacked an unambiguous match to a single V gene segment. An earlier analysis of fewer than 750 of the donors called V segments functional above 56.7% productive rearrangements and segregating when the between-donor standard deviation exceeded 5%. A statistical classification framework was built to diagnose cytomegalovirus status from the catalog of TCR beta chain sequences. A later analysis assigned V and J genes by comparing TCR nucleotide sequences with IMGT/GENE-DB human TR gene sequences. A later analysis assigned CDR3 sequences and most-parsimonious VDJ recombination scenarios with the TCRdist pipeline. In a later analysis, each TCR beta chain was defined by its CDR3 amino acid sequence together with its V-gene family, and reads lacking a unique V-gene family were excluded. In a later analysis, 450 to 600 highly shared, low-generation-probability nucleotide sequences were removed to address suspected cross-contamination and a sequencing artifact. In a later analysis, a clonal expansion index for each public chain was calculated from normalized within-repertoire ranks of inferred template counts. In a later analysis, generation probabilities were computed with a VDJ recombination model fitted to out-of-frame rearrangements, and the resulting probabilities were checked against IGoR. Hypergeometric tests were used in a later analysis to score TCR-TCR, TCR-HLA and TCR-CMV co-occurrence, with a repertoire-size bias correction applied to the TCR pairs. In a later analysis, false discovery rates were estimated by permuting HLA or CMV assignments 20 times. A later analysis grouped co-occurring TCRs with DBSCAN, adding TCRdist sequence similarity when clustering within HLA-allele-positive subsets. Repertoires with fewer than 30,000 or more than 120,000 public chains, plus five repertoires with anomalous nucleotide sharing, were excluded from co-occurrence clustering. This is the immuneACCESS table as TCRdb keeps it, with only in-frame sequences that have V and J called. A part of the clones is gone; compared with another copy, unresolved V genes explain less than half, and the rest is unexplained. The V and J calls and clone size were taken over from that table, and D and trimming were inferred from the DNA. Counted in this sample were 95,000 to 150,000 clones; about 80% of them appeared once. The top ten clones comprise 1.5% of the sample.

Trimming removed 10 bases from V and 5 bases from J; the gene matches leave 9 bases unexplained. The CDR3 holds 13 amino acids from the cysteine to the phenylalanine. Only the CDR3 DNA stays, 39 bases, in frame from base 1. The germline V gene specifies SNHLY as CDR1 and FYNNEI as CDR2. Concerning this clone: No antigen is known for it. No clone much larger than this one lies a single base away; base qualities are absent.

The cohort comprised some 700 healthy bone marrow donors. At the time of sampling, every cohort member was nominally healthy, though immune exposures that went unrecorded were likely present. The donor was CMV seronegative and was included in the group of a few hundred seronegative cohort members. Every donor gave a peripheral blood sample, and the peripheral blood mononuclear cells from that sample were used for TCR beta sequencing. Genomic DNA was extracted from the blood cell samples with the Qiagen DNeasy Blood Extraction Kit. Sequencing input: PBMCs. The sequence was collected from a woman between 18 and 30 years old in good health and CMV-seronegative. The chain uses TRBV2 and TRBJ1-2, with 8 middle bases fitting TRBD1. The sequenced DNA is TGTGCCATTCACACAGGGGGGAGATATGGCTACACCTTC. It codes for CAIHTGGRYGYTF.